The clone carrying this T cell receptor (beta chain) showed up just once. Original data processing: By means of reference gene primer amplification, nucleated cell counts were estimated. Data came from immunoSEQ multiplex PCR; TCRdb stores just in-frame clones and leaves some out. D and trimming come from the DNA, and the V and J calls and clone size come from that table. The table has under 150,000 clones, under 90% seen once. This record belongs to a study of blood T cell repertoires in COVID-19. Study-wide context: Whether acute or convalescent, the COVID-19 samples came from the United States, Italy and Spain.

In germline, CDR1 is GTSNPN, CDR2 SVGIG (reference sequence). This CDR3 is 16 amino acids long. V was shortened by 1 base and J by 4 bases, with 17 bases between the two germline ends. The chain couples TRBV30 to TRBJ1-3; TRBD1 might be the D (5 bases). The sample comprised peripheral blood. This TCR came from a human donor in a cohort sampled during active COVID-19. The CDR3 sequence is CAWSGDIMGRGNTIYF. The DNA for the CDR3 is TGTGCCTGGAGTGGTGACATAATGGGGCGAGGAAACACCATATATTTT.